One T cell receptor beta chain is described in this entry. The target antigen is unknown. This PCR relied on a set of 60 Vbeta primers and 13 Jbeta primers. Profiled with immunoSEQ multiplex PCR; TCRdb holds only in-frame clones, not every one. The repertoire shows just over 200,000 clones; the top ten hold roughly 1.2%. The germline V gene has CDR1 LNHDA and CDR2 SQIVND (reference sequence). The J segment lost 8 bases and the V segment lost 5 bases, leaving 8 bases of the junction unmatched. The CDR3 covers 14 residues. Although they were nominally healthy when sampled, donors likely had unrecorded immune exposures. The entry originates in a study of cytomegalovirus exposure and HLA in healthy donors. Overall study findings and caveats: Several of the most significant clusters were apparently associated with common viral pathogens in a later analysis. Sequencing likely produced, as an artifact, a cluster of highly shared sequence variants.

The receptor was derived from a girl aged 2 to 9 in good health and CMV-seropositive. The gene calls are TRBV19 and TRBJ2-1; 8 nucleotides agree with TRBD2. The sequenced material came from PBMCs. CDR3 bases: TGTGCCAGTAGTCAGCGGGAGAGGGGGGATGAGCAGTTCTTC. It yields the protein CASSQRERGDEQFF.